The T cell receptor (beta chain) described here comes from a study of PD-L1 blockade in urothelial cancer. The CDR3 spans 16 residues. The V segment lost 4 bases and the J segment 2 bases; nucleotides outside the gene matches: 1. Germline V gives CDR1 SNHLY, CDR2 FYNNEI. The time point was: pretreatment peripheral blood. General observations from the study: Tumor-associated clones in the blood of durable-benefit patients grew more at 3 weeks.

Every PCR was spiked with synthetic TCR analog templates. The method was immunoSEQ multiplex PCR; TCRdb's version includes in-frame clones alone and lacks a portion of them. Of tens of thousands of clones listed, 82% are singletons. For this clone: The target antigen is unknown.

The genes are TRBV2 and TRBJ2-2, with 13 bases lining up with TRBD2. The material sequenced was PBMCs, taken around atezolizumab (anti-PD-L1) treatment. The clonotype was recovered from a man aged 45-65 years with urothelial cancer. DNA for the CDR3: TGTGCCAGCAGTGGGGGACTAGCGGGAAACACCGGGGAGCTGTTTTTT. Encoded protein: CASSGGLAGNTGELFF.